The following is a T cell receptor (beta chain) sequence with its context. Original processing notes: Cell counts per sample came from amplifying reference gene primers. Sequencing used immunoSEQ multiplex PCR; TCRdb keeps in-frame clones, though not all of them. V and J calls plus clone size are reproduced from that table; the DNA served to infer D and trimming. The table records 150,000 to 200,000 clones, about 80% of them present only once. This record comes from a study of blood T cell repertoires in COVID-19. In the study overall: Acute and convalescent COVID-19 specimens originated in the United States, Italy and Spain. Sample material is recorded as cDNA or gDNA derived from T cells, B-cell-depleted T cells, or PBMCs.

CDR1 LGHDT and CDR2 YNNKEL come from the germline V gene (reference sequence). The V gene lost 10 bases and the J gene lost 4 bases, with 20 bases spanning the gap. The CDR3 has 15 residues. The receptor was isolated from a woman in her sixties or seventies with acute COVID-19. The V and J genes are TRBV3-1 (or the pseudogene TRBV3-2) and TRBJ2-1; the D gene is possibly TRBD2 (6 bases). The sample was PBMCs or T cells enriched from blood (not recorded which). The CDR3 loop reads CANPIPGLIYNEQFF. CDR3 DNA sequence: TGTGCCAACCCGATACCGGGACTTATATACAATGAGCAGTTCTTC.